This is a list of T cell receptor beta chains from one sample in a study of response to subunit inactivated influenza vaccine. TCRdb redid the calling of the RT-PCR reads with MiXCR, one entry per CDR3 protein. This table holds fewer than 600,000 distinct CDR3 sequences, approximately 6.9% found once. The material was PBMCs from blood, obtained less than 25 months after vaccination. The receptor set was obtained from a man aged 50 to 69 who received an inactivated influenza vaccine. CDR3s include the opening cysteine and the closing phenylalanine or tryptophan. D genes are given only for firm matches. Clone size is stated in some rows and not others, as once, few, many or a class when expanded.

v_gene: TRBV4-2; j_gene: TRBJ2-7; d_gene: .; abundance: .; len: 17; CDR3nt: TGTGCCAGCAGCCAAGATGCCTGGAGGGGGGGGCGGTACGAGCAGTACTTC; CDR3aa: CASSQDAWRGGRYEQYF
v_gene: TRBV10-2; j_gene: TRBJ1-5; d_gene: .; abundance: many; len: 16; CDR3nt: TGCGCCAGCAGTGAGTCGGAAGAGTATAGCAATCAGCCCCAGCATTTT; CDR3aa: CASSESEEYSNQPQHF
v_gene: TRBV3-1; j_gene: TRBJ1-3; d_gene: .; abundance: .; len: 15; CDR3nt: TGTGCCAGCAGCCAAGAGGGACTCTCTGGAAACACCATATATTTT; CDR3aa: CASSQEGLSGNTIYF
v_gene: TRBV6-1; j_gene: TRBJ2-3; d_gene: .; abundance: many; len: 13; CDR3nt: TGTGCCAGCAGCGAAGACTATCCAGATACGCAGTATTTT; CDR3aa: CASSEDYPDTQYF
v_gene: TRBV7-2; j_gene: TRBJ2-7; d_gene: .; abundance: .; len: 14; CDR3nt: TGTGCCAGCAGCTTATTATACTCTGGCGACGAGCAGTACTTC; CDR3aa: CASSLLYSGDEQYF
v_gene: TRBV4-2; j_gene: TRBJ1-6; d_gene: .; abundance: few; len: 14; CDR3nt: TGTGCCAGCAGCCAGGGGGCGAATAATTCACCCCTCCACTTT; CDR3aa: CASSQGANNSPLHF
v_gene: TRBV29-1; j_gene: TRBJ2-3; d_gene: TRBD1; abundance: many; len: 13; CDR3nt: TGCAGCCCCGGACAGGTTCGCACAGATACGCAGTATTTT; CDR3aa: CSPGQVRTDTQYF
v_gene: TRBV20-1; j_gene: TRBJ2-5; d_gene: .; abundance: .; len: 12; CDR3nt: TGCAGTGCTAGTACCCCGCAGGAGAGCCAGTACTTC; CDR3aa: CSASTPQESQYF
v_gene: TRBV5-1; j_gene: TRBJ2-3; d_gene: TRBD2; abundance: .; len: 15; CDR3nt: TGCGCCAGCAGTCCCCTAGCGGCCACCACAGATACGCAGTATTTT; CDR3aa: CASSPLAATTDTQYF
v_gene: TRBV13; j_gene: TRBJ2-1; d_gene: .; abundance: many; len: 16; CDR3nt: TGTGCCAGCAGCTCCCGCAAAACGGGAACCTACAATGAGCAGTTCTTC; CDR3aa: CASSSRKTGTYNEQFF
v_gene: TRBV29-1; j_gene: TRBJ2-4; d_gene: .; abundance: few; len: 15; CDR3nt: TGCAGCGTTGCGTGGAGGGGGAGCTCCAAAAACATTCAGTACTTC; CDR3aa: CSVAWRGSSKNIQYF
v_gene: TRBV3-1; j_gene: TRBJ2-6; d_gene: .; abundance: .; len: 20; CDR3nt: TGTGCCAGCAGCCAAGATCGTGGGCCGGAAACAAGCTCTGGGGCCAACGTCCTGACTTTC; CDR3aa: CASSQDRGPETSSGANVLTF
v_gene: TRBV29-1; j_gene: TRBJ1-5; d_gene: .; abundance: .; len: 13; CDR3nt: TGCAGCGTTGGCCCCGGAGGAGGTTGGCCCCAGCATTTT; CDR3aa: CSVGPGGGWPQHF
v_gene: TRBV11-2; j_gene: TRBJ2-3; d_gene: .; abundance: many; len: 14; CDR3nt: TGTGCCAGCAGCTTTAAAGGACAGACAGATACGCAGTATTTT; CDR3aa: CASSFKGQTDTQYF
v_gene: TRBV6-1; j_gene: TRBJ2-3; d_gene: .; abundance: .; len: 14; CDR3nt: TGTGCCAGCAGTCTCCAGGGACTTCCAGATACGCAGTATTTT; CDR3aa: CASSLQGLPDTQYF
v_gene: TRBV11-2; j_gene: TRBJ2-7; d_gene: .; abundance: .; len: 13; CDR3nt: TGTGCCAGCAGCTTAAGGCTAGCCCACGAGCAGTACTTC; CDR3aa: CASSLRLAHEQYF
v_gene: TRBV6-2/TRBV6-3; j_gene: TRBJ2-7; d_gene: .; abundance: .; len: 12; CDR3nt: TGTGCCAGCAGTTACTCGAACGGCGAGCAGTACTTC; CDR3aa: CASSYSNGEQYF
v_gene: TRBV5-1; j_gene: TRBJ2-5; d_gene: .; abundance: few; len: 15; CDR3nt: TGCGCCAGCAGCTTGTGGCTAGCTGGCCAAGAGACCCAGTACTTC; CDR3aa: CASSLWLAGQETQYF
v_gene: TRBV28; j_gene: TRBJ2-4; d_gene: .; abundance: many; len: 16; CDR3nt: TGTGCCAGCAGTTTATCGGGACCCCTTAACAAAAACATTCAGTACTTC; CDR3aa: CASSLSGPLNKNIQYF